This TCR beta chain was obtained from a study of Ad26.COV2.S vaccination and SARS-CoV-2 variants. Whole-study context: Participant was drawn from the COV1001 Ad26.COV2.S trial arm. Intramuscularly, Ad26.COV2.S was given either once or twice, 56 days apart.

V lost 7 bases to trimming and J lost 4 bases, with 16 bases between them. CDR3 length: 15 residues. The V gene's germline CDR1 is MNHEY and CDR2 SVGAGI. Assay used: immunoSEQ multiplex PCR; TCRdb lists only in-frame clones, some missing. Among over 400,000 clones listed, roughly 89% were seen once. Treatment reported: some 20 received Ad26.COV2.S at low or high dose, single or two shots; 5 received placebo; per-sample allocation not given. At day 63 after the first vaccine or placebo injection, samples were drawn. The clonotype comes from a person between 18 and 65 years old who received the Ad26.COV2.S COVID-19 vaccine or a placebo. The V gene is TRBV6-5, the J gene TRBJ2-2; D perhaps matches TRBD2 (6 bases). Material: peripheral blood, obtained in a trial of Ad26.COV2.S vaccine versus placebo. CDR3: CASTIFSGGTGELFF. The CDR3 DNA follows: TGTGCCAGCACTATTTTTAGCGGCGGCACCGGGGAGCTGTTTTTT.